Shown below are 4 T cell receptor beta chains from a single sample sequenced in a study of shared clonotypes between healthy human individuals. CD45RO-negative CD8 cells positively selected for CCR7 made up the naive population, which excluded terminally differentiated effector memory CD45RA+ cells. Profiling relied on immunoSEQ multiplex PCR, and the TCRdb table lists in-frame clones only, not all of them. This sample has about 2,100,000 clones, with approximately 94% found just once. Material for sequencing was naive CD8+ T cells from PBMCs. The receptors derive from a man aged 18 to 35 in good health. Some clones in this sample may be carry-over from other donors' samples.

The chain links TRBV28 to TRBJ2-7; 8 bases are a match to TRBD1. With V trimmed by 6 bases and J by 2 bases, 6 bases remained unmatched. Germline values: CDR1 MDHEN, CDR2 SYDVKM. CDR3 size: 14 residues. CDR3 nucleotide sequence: TGTGCCAGCAGCTCGGGACAGGTGGCCTACGAGCAGTACTTC. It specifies CASSSGQVAYEQYF.

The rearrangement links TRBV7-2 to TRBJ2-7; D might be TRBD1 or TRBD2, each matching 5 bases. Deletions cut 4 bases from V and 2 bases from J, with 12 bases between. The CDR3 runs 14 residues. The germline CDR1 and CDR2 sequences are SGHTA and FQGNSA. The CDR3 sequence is CASSSRDGPYEQYF. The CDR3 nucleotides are TGTGCCAGCAGCTCCCGGGACGGGCCCTACGAGCAGTACTTC.

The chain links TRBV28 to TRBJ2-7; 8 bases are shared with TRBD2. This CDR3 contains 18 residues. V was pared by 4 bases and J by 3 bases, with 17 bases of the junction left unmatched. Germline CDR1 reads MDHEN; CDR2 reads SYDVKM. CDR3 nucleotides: TGTGCCAGCAGTTCACTTATTAGATTAGCGGGACCTTACTACGAGCAGTACTTC. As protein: CASSSLIRLAGPYYEQYF.

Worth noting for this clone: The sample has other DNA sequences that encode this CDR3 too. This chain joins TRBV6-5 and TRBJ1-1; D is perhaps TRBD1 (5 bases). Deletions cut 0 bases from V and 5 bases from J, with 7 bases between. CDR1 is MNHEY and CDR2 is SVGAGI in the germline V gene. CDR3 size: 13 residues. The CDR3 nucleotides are TGTGCCAGCAGTTACTCGGGGGGAACTGAAGCTTTCTTT. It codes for CASSYSGGTEAFF.